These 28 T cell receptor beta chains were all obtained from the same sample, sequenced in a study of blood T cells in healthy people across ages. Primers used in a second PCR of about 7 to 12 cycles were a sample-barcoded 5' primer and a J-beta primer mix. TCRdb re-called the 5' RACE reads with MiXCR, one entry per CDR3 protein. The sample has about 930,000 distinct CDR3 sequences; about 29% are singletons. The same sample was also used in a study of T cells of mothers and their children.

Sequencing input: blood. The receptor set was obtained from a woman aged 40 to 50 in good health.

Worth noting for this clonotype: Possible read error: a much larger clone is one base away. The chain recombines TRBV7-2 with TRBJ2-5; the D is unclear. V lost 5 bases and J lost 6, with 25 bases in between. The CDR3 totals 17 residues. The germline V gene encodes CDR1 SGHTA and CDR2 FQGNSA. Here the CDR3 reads CASSPNWPSEAVKTQYF. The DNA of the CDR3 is TGTGCCAGCAGCCCGAACTGGCCAAGCGAGGCGGTAAAGACCCAGTACTTC.

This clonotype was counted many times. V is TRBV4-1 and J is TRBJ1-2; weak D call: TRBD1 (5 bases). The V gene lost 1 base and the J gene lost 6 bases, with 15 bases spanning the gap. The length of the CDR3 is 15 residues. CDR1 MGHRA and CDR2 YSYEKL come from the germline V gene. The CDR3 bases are TGCGCCAGCAGCCAAGTCCAGGGCGCTAAAGATGGCTACACCTTC. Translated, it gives CASSQVQGAKDGYTF.

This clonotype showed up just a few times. The CDR3 DNA follows: TGTGCCAGCAGTTTATCGGGGGTAACTAATGAAAAACTGTTTTTT. This translates into CASSLSGVTNEKLFF. The rearrangement uses TRBV27 and TRBJ1-4, with a tentative D call TRBD1 (5 bases). Trimming shortened V by 0 bases and J by 1 base, and 6 bases separated the two germline ends. This CDR3 is built from 15 residues. Germline lookup yields CDR1 MNHEY and CDR2 SMNVEV (reference sequence).

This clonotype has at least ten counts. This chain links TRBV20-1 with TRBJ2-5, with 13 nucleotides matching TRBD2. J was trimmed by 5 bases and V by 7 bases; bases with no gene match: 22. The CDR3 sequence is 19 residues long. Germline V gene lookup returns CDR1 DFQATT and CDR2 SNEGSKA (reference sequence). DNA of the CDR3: TGCAGTGTTGAACCGACCGGGTACACTAGCGGGGGGGCCTGGGAGACCCAGTACTTC. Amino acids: CSVEPTGYTSGGAWETQYF.

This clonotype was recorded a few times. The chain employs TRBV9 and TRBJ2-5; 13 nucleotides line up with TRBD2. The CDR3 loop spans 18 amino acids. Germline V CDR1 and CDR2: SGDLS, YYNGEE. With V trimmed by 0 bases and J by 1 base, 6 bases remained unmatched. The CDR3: CASSVGRLAGGLQETQYF. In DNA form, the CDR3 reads TGTGCCAGCAGCGTAGGGCGACTAGCGGGGGGACTCCAAGAGACCCAGTACTTC.

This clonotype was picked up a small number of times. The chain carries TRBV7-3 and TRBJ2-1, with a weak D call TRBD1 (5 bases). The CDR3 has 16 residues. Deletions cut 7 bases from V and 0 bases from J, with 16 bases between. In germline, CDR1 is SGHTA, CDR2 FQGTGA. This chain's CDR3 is CASNHYRSSSYNEQFF. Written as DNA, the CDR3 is TGTGCCAGCAACCACTACAGGTCCAGCTCCTACAATGAGCAGTTCTTC. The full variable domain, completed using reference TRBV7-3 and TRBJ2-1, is GAGVSQTPSNKVTEKGKYVELRCDPISGHTALYWYRQSLGQGPEFLIYFQGTGAADDSGLPNDRFFAVRPEGSVSTLKIQRTERGDSAVYLCASNHYRSSSYNEQFFGPGTRLTVL.

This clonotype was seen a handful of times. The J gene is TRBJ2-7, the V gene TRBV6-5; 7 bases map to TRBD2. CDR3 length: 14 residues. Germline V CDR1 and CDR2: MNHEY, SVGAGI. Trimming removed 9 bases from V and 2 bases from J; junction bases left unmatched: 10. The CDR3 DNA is TGTGCCAGTCAAAGGGGAGGGACGACCTACGAGCAGTACTTC. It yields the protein CASQRGGTTYEQYF.

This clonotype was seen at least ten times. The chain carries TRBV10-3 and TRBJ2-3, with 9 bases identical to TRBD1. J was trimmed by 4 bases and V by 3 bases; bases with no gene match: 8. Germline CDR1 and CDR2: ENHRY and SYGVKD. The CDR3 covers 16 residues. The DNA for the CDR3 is TGTGCCATCAGTGAATCAGGACAGGGGAGCGCAGATACGCAGTATTTT. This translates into CAISESGQGSADTQYF.

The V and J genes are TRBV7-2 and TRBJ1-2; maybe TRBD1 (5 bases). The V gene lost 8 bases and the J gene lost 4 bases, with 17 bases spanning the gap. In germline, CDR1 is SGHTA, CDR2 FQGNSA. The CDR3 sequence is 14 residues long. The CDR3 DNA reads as TGTGCCAGCCGCCCCGGCACAGGACCCTATGGCTACACCTTC. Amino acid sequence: CASRPGTGPYGYTF.

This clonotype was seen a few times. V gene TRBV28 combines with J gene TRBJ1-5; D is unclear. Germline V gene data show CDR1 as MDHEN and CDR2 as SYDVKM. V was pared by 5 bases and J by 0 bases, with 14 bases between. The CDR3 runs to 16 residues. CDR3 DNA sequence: TGTGCCAGCAGTAACCTCAGGCAGACTAGCAATCAGCCCCAGCATTTT. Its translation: CASSNLRQTSNQPQHF.

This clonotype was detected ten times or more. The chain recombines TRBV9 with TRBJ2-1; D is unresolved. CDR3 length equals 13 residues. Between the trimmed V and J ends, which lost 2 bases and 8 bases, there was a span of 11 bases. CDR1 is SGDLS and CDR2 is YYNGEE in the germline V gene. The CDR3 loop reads CASSVNTLDEQFF. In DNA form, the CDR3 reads TGTGCCAGCAGCGTCAATACTCTAGATGAGCAGTTCTTC.

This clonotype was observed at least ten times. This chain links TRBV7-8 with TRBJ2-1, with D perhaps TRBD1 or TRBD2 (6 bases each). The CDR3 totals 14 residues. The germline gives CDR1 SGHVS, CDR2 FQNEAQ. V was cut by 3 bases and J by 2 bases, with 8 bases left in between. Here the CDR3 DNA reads TGTGCCAGCAGCTTCCGGGGGCCCTACAATGAGCAGTTCTTC. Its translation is CASSFRGPYNEQFF.

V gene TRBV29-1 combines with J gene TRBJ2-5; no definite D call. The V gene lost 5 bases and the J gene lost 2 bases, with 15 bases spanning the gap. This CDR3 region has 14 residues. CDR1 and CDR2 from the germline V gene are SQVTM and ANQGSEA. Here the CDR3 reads CSVRRPGIQETQYF. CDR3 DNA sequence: TGCAGCGTTAGACGTCCAGGCATTCAAGAGACCCAGTACTTC. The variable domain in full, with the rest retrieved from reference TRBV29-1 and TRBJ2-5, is SAVISQKPSRDICQRGTSLTIQCQVDSQVTMMFWYRQQPGQSLTLIATANQGSEATYESGFVIDKFPISRPNLTFSTLTVSNMSPEDSSIYLCSVRRPGIQETQYFGPGTRLLVL.

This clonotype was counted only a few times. CDR3 residues: CASSLSSGGHNSPLHF. The CDR3 DNA reads TGTGCCAGCAGTTTATCGTCCGGGGGACATAATTCACCCCTCCACTTT. The rearrangement uses TRBV27 and TRBJ1-6, with TRBD1 as a possible D gene (5 bases). The germline CDR1 and CDR2 sequences are MNHEY and SMNVEV (reference sequence). The CDR3 sequence is 16 residues long. Trimming took off 0 bases at V and 5 bases at J, with 11 bases between the two ends.

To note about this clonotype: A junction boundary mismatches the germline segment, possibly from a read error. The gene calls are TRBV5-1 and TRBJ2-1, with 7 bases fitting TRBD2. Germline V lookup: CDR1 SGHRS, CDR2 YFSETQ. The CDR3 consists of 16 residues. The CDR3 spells CASRLSGGSRDNGQFF. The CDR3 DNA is TGCGCCAGCAGACTATCGGGGGGAAGTAGAGACAATGGGCAGTTCTTC.

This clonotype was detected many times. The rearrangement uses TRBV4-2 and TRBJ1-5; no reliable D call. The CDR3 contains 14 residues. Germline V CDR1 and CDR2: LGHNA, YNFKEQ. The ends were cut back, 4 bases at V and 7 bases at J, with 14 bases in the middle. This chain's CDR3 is CASSPSRSGQPQHF. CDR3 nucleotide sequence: TGTGCCAGCAGCCCCTCCAGGTCTGGGCAGCCCCAGCATTTT.

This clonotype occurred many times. The CDR3 region has the DNA TGTGCCAGCAGAAATATTGGGGTTCTTGGGACCCAGTACTTC. Protein product: CASRNIGVLGTQYF. This chain joins TRBV7-2 and TRBJ2-5, with D unclear. The CDR3 is 14 residues long. Trimming shortened V by 6 bases and J by 7 bases, and 18 bases separated the two germline ends. Germline assignment: CDR1 SGHTA and CDR2 FQGNSA.

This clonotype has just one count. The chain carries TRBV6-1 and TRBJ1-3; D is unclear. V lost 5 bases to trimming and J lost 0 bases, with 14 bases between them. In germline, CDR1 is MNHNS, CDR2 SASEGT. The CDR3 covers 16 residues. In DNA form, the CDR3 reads TGTGCCAGCAGTCCTGGACCCAGAGACTCTGGAAACACCATATATTTT. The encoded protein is CASSPGPRDSGNTIYF.

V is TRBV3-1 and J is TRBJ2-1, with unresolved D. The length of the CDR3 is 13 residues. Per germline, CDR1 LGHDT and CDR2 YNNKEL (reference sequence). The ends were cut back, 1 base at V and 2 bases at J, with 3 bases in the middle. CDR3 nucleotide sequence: TGTGCCAGCAGCCAAGTCACCTACAATGAGCAGTTCTTC. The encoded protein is CASSQVTYNEQFF.

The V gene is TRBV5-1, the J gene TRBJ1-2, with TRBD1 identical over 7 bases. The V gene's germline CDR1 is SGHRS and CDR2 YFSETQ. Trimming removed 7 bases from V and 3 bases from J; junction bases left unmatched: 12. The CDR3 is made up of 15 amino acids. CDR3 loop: CASHPGTAYYYGYTF. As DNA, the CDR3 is TGCGCCAGCCACCCCGGGACAGCCTATTACTATGGCTACACCTTC.

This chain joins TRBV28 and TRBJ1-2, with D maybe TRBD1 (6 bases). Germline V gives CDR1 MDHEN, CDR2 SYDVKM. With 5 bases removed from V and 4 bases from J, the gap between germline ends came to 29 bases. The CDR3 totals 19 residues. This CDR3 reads CASSPRNRVRRESSYGYTF. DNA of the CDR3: TGTGCCAGCAGTCCGAGGAACAGGGTTCGGAGAGAGAGCAGCTATGGCTACACCTTC.

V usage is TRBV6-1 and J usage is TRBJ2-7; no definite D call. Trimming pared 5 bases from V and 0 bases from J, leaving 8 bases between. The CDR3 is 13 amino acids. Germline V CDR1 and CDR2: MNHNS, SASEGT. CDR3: CASSRISSYEQYF. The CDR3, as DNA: TGTGCCAGCAGTCGTATAAGCTCCTACGAGCAGTACTTC.

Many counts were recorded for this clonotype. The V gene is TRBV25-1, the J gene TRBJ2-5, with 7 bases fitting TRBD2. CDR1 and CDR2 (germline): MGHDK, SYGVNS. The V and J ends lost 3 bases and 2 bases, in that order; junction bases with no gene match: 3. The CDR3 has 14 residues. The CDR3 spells CASSDGGVQETQYF. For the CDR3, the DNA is TGTGCCAGCAGTGATGGGGGGGTACAAGAGACCCAGTACTTC.

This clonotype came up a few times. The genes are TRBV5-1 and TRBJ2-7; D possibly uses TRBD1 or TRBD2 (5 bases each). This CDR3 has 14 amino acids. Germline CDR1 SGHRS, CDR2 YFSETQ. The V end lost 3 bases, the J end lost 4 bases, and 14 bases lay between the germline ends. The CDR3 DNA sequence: TGCGCCAGCAGCTGGGGTGTAGGGGAGTACGAGCAGTACTTC. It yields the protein CASSWGVGEYEQYF.

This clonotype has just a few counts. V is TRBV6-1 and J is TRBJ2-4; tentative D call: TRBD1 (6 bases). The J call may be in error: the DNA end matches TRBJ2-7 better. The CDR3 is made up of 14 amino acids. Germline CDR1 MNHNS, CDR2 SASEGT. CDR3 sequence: CASSEQTGGYEQYF. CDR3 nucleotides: TGTGCCAGCAGTGAGCAGACAGGAGGCTACGAGCAGTACTTC.

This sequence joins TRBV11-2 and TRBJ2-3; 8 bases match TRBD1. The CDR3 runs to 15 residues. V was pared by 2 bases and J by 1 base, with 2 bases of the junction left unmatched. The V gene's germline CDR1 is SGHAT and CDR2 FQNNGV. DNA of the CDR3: TGTGCCAGCAGCTTACAGACAGGGGGCACAGATACGCAGTATTTT. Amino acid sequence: CASSLQTGGTDTQYF.

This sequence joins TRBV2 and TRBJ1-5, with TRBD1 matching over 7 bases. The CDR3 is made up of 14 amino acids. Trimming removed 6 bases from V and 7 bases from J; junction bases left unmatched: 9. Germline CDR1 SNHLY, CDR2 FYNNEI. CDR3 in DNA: TGTGCCAGCAGGGGACAGCCCGAAGGCCAGCCCCAGCATTTT. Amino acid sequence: CASRGQPEGQPQHF.

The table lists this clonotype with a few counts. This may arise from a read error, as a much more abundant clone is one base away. CDR3 sequence: CAGSFPGHSNEQFF. CDR3 in DNA: TGTGCCGGCAGTTTCCCGGGACACAGCAATGAGCAGTTCTTC. The V and J genes are TRBV6-2 or TRBV6-3 and TRBJ2-1; D is perhaps TRBD1 (6 bases). Germline V gene sequence: CDR1 MNHEY, CDR2 SVGEGT. The CDR3 spans 14 residues.